These T cell receptor beta chains were read from a single sample in a study of cytomegalovirus exposure and HLA in healthy donors. Repertoires were generated with immunoSEQ multiplex PCR, while TCRdb's copy carries only in-frame clones and drops some. The table lists under 80,000 clones, approximately 75% of them singletons. The source material was PBMCs. The origin of the receptors is a woman in her thirties or forties in good health and CMV-seronegative. Both conserved end residues are part of each CDR3. The D gene is left open where the match is weak. Only some rows state a clone size, as once, few, many or a class for expanded clones.

size	V	length	J	D	CDR3	DNA
.	TRBV5-1	13	TRBJ1-1	TRBD1	CASGLGQGTEAFF	TGCGCCAGCGGACTAGGACAGGGTACTGAAGCTTTCTTT
.	TRBV6-6	15	TRBJ2-7	TRBD1	CASRTTGTGAYEQYF	TGTGCCAGCAGAACCACCGGGACAGGGGCCTACGAGCAGTACTTC
.	TRBV9	16	TRBJ2-1	.	CASSPAGGTPHNEQFF	TGTGCCAGCAGCCCGGCCGGGGGAACCCCCCACAATGAGCAGTTCTTC
few	TRBV5-4	15	TRBJ1-2	.	CASSLRGTLLYGYTF	TGTGCCAGCAGCTTAAGGGGGACCCTACTCTATGGCTACACCTTC
.	TRBV5-1	13	TRBJ2-5	.	CASSFPGQETQYF	TGCGCCAGCAGCTTTCCCGGCCAAGAGACCCAGTACTTC
.	TRBV7-8	15	TRBJ2-3	TRBD2	CASTKRTSGPDTQYF	TGTGCCAGCACCAAACGGACTAGCGGGCCAGATACGCAGTATTTT
.	TRBV5-8	17	TRBJ1-5	TRBD1	CASSFARQGAGKDPQHF	TGTGCCAGCAGCTTTGCACGACAGGGGGCCGGTAAGGATCCCCAGCATTTT
once	TRBV6-6	16	TRBJ1-6	TRBD1	CASSFNRGLKGSPLHF	TGTGCCAGCAGTTTCAACAGGGGCTTGAAAGGATCACCCCTCCACTTT
.	TRBV15	16	TRBJ2-5	.	CATSRGRRQDEETQYF	TGTGCCACCAGCAGAGGTAGGAGGCAGGATGAAGAGACCCAGTACTTC
.	TRBV10-1	12	TRBJ2-1	.	CASSGTRKEQFF	TGCGCCAGCAGTGGAACTAGAAAAGAGCAGTTCTTC
once	TRBV5-1	15	TRBJ1-3	.	CASSIYQGSGNTIYF	TGCGCCAGCAGCATATATCAGGGGTCTGGAAACACCATATATTTT
.	TRBV7-2	15	TRBJ1-1	.	CASSLGEGFNTEAFF	TGTGCCAGCAGCTTAGGAGAGGGCTTCAACACTGAAGCTTTCTTT
.	TRBV9	15	TRBJ2-2	TRBD1	CASSKDRERLGELFF	TGTGCCAGCAGCAAGGACAGGGAGCGGCTCGGGGAGCTGTTTTTT
.	TRBV2	15	TRBJ2-2	TRBD2	CASSRSGGNTGELFF	TGTGCCAGCAGTCGTAGCGGGGGGAACACCGGGGAGCTGTTTTTT
.	TRBV7-8	14	TRBJ2-7	TRBD2	CASSLDGRWDEQYF	TGTGCCAGCAGCTTAGACGGGAGGTGGGACGAGCAGTACTTC
.	TRBV28	14	TRBJ1-2	TRBD1	CASSPTGANYGYTF	TGTGCCAGCAGTCCCACAGGGGCCAACTATGGCTACACCTTC
once	TRBV18	13	TRBJ1-2	.	CASSPRVRYGYTF	TGTGCCAGCTCCCCCCGAGTTCGCTATGGCTACACCTTC
.	TRBV28	12	TRBJ2-7	.	CASSHNRYEQYF	TGTGCCAGCAGTCACAACCGCTACGAGCAGTACTTC
.	TRBV15	17	TRBJ2-1	TRBD2	CATSSGGLAGLGNEQFF	TGTGCCACCAGCTCCGGCGGACTAGCGGGCCTCGGCAATGAGCAGTTCTTC
.	TRBV2	16	TRBJ1-2	TRBD1	CASRWTGRTRNYGYTF	TGTGCCAGCAGGTGGACAGGGAGAACAAGAAACTATGGCTACACCTTC
.	TRBV7-7	15	TRBJ2-5	.	CASSLGDNRFETQYF	TGTGCTAGCAGCTTAGGGGACAATCGGTTTGAGACCCAGTACTTC
.	TRBV5-1	14	TRBJ1-1	.	CASSLAAGALEAFF	TGCGCCAGCAGCTTGGCCGCGGGAGCCCTTGAGGCTTTCTTT
.	TRBV6-6	14	TRBJ1-4	.	CALGWGSSNEKLFF	TGTGCGCTCGGATGGGGCAGCTCAAATGAAAAACTGTTTTTT
few	TRBV19	14	TRBJ1-5	.	CASSWDTRDQPQHF	TGTGCCAGTAGTTGGGACACTCGAGATCAGCCCCAGCATTTT
.	TRBV6-1	14	TRBJ2-5	.	CASSDESPQETQYF	TGTGCCAGCAGTGATGAGAGCCCACAAGAGACCCAGTACTTC
few	TRBV30	13	TRBJ2-1	.	CAWRSGYYNEQFF	TGTGCCTGGCGTTCGGGGTACTACAATGAGCAGTTCTTC
.	TRBV18	13	TRBJ2-7	.	CASSPRVAGEQYF	TGTGCCAGCTCACCACGTGTCGCGGGGGAGCAGTACTTC
.	TRBV9	15	TRBJ2-4	TRBD2	CASSSALAGEGIQYF	TGTGCCAGCAGCTCCGCCCTAGCGGGGGAGGGCATTCAGTACTTC
few	TRBV7-2	17	TRBJ2-5	TRBD1	CASSPPRQGRTWETQYF	TGTGCCAGCAGCCCCCCCAGACAGGGTCGGACCTGGGAGACCCAGTACTTC